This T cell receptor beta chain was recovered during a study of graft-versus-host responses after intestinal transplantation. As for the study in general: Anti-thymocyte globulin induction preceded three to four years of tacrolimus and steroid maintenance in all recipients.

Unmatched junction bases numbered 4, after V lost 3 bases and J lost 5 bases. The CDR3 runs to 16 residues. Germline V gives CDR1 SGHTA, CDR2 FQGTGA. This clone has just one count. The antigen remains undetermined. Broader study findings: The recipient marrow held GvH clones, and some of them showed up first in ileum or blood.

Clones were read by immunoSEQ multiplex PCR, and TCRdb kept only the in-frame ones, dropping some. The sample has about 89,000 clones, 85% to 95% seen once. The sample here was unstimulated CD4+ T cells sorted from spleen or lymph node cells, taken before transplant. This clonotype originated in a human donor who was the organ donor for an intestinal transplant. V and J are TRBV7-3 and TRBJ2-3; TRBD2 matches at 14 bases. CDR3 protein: CASSLGLAGEVDTQYF. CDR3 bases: TGTGCCAGCAGCTTGGGACTAGCGGGGGAGGTAGATACGCAGTATTTT.